The 20 T cell receptor beta chains reported below all come from one sample, sequenced in a study of blood T cells in healthy people across ages. A sample-barcoded 5' primer and a J-beta primer mix were used in a second PCR of roughly 7 to 11 cycles. TCRdb re-called the 5' RACE reads with MiXCR, one entry per CDR3 protein. The table includes about 930,000 distinct CDR3 sequences, roughly 29% detected once. Another study also made use of these data, one on T cells of mothers and their children.

The sequenced material came from blood. Receptors originate from a woman aged 35 to 49 in good health.

In its sample, this clonotype was seen many times. J is TRBJ1-2 and V is TRBV20-1; a possible D gene is TRBD1 (5 bases). The CDR3 extends over 12 amino acids. V lost 5 bases and J lost 4, with 11 bases in between. The germline CDR1 and CDR2 sequences are DFQATT and SNEGSKA (reference sequence). The CDR3 coding sequence is TGCAGTGCTTGGGCAGGGAGCTATGGCTACACCTTC. Translating it yields CSAWAGSYGYTF.

The rearrangement uses TRBV18 and TRBJ2-3; TRBD2 matches at 7 bases. This CDR3 comprises 16 residues. The V segment lost 1 base and the J segment 3 bases; nucleotides outside the gene matches: 7. Germline V gives CDR1 KGHSH, CDR2 LQKENI. CDR3 in amino acids: CASSPRARGETDTQYF. DNA of the CDR3: TGTGCCAGCTCACCACGGGCCCGGGGGGAAACAGATACGCAGTATTTT.

Concerning this clonotype itself: The junction differs from germline at one of its ends, possibly a read error. The rearrangement uses TRBV5-1 and TRBJ1-4; D is ambiguous. The germline CDR1 and CDR2 sequences are SGHRS and YFSETQ. The CDR3 loop spans 14 amino acids. The CDR3 reads CASSFSSGDEKPFF. The CDR3 nucleotides are TGCGCCAGCAGCTTCAGTTCGGGCGATGAAAAACCGTTTTTT.

Notes on this clonotype: A clone one base away is much larger, so this may be a read error. The chain uses TRBV9 and TRBJ2-1; TRBD2 aligns across 7 bases. CDR1 is SGDLS, CDR2 YYNGEE, per germline. The CDR3 runs 15 residues. Trimming removed 0 bases from V and 10 bases from J; junction bases left unmatched: 10. CDR3 in DNA: TGTGCCAGCAGCGTAGAGGCGGGAGCTACCTACGAGCAGTTCTTC. This gives the protein CASSVEAGATYEQFF.

V and J are TRBV7-2 and TRBJ2-3; D is possibly TRBD2 (6 bases). V dropped 3 bases and J dropped 2 bases, with 12 bases sitting between them. CDR1 is SGHTA and CDR2 is FQGNSA in the germline V gene. This CDR3 contains 15 residues. CDR3 sequence (DNA): TGTGCCAGCAGCTTGGGAGGCGGGGACACAGATACGCAGTATTTT. This translates into CASSLGGGDTDTQYF.

In this sample, this clonotype turned up once. A read error may be the cause here, since a much bigger clone is one base away. The rearrangement joins TRBV12-3 or TRBV12-4 to TRBJ1-2, with D possibly being TRBD1 (6 bases). With 10 bases removed from V and 2 bases from J, the gap between germline ends came to 17 bases. This CDR3 has 14 amino acids. This chain's CDR3 is CANSRPTGNYGYTF. The CDR3 bases are TGTGCCAACAGCCGACCTACAGGGAACTATGGCTACACCTTC.

V usage is TRBV20-1 and J usage is TRBJ2-1; D not certain. Germline values: CDR1 DFQATT, CDR2 SNEGSKA (reference sequence). The CDR3 is 14 residues long. Trimming took 2 bases from V and 3 from J, leaving 11 bases between them. The CDR3 DNA sequence: TGCAGTGCTAGACCCGGCTCGAACTACAATGAGCAGTTCTTC. Residues: CSARPGSNYNEQFF.

The chain is built from TRBV9 and TRBJ2-3; the match to TRBD1 covers 11 bases. Germline V gene sequence: CDR1 SGDLS, CDR2 YYNGEE. The CDR3 is made up of 16 amino acids. Unmatched junction bases numbered 5, after V lost 0 bases and J lost 5 bases. In nucleotides, the CDR3 is TGTGCCAGCAGCGTAGAACCGGGACAGGGGGTAGATACGCAGTATTTT. It translates to CASSVEPGQGVDTQYF.

This clonotype was counted only a few times. The junction does not match germline at one end; this may be a read error. The chain recombines TRBV18 with TRBJ2-5, with unresolved D. The J call may be mistaken, given a closer DNA end match to TRBJ2-7. Germline CDR1 and CDR2: KGHSH and LQKENI. The CDR3 is 15 residues long. CDR3 nucleotides: TGTGCCAGCTCACCCTCGATTCGGAGCTCCAACGAGCAGTACTTC. It is translated as CASSPSIRSSNEQYF.

The chain is built from TRBV28 and TRBJ2-1; D may be TRBD1 or TRBD2 (5 bases each). The closer fit of TRBJ2-7 to the DNA end suggests the J call may be wrong. Germline V gene sequence: CDR1 MDHEN, CDR2 SYDVKM. There are 12 residues in the CDR3. CDR3 sequence reads: CASSLGRLKQYF. DNA of the CDR3: TGTGCCAGCAGTTTGGGACGGCTGAAGCAGTACTTC.

The J gene is TRBJ2-1, the V gene TRBV12-3 or TRBV12-4; 11 positions agree with TRBD2. This CDR3 comprises 15 residues. Unmatched junction bases numbered 10, after V lost 6 bases and J lost 9 bases. The CDR3 region has the DNA TGTGCCAGCAGCACACCGGGACTAGCGGTGAGTGAGCAGTTCTTC. Translated: CASSTPGLAVSEQFF.

The chain is built from TRBV19 and TRBJ2-5; 7 bases are shared with TRBD2. Unmatched junction bases numbered 8, after V lost 5 bases and J lost 2 bases. CDR1 is LNHDA, CDR2 SQIVND, per germline (reference sequence). The CDR3 spans 15 residues. The CDR3 loop is CASSGLGGGQETQYF. The CDR3 bases are TGTGCCAGTAGTGGGCTGGGGGGGGGTCAAGAGACCCAGTACTTC.

The sample holds many counts of this clonotype. This rearrangement joins TRBV2 to TRBJ2-7, with TRBD1 matching over 10 bases. J lost 6 bases, V lost 5 bases, and 4 bases had no gene match. This CDR3 is 13 amino acids long. In germline, CDR1 is SNHLY, CDR2 FYNNEI. CDR3: CASSTGQGVEQYF. CDR3 DNA: TGTGCCAGCAGTACCGGACAGGGGGTCGAGCAGTACTTC.

This clonotype was detected a few times. The rearrangement joins TRBV27 to TRBJ2-3; 10 nucleotides match TRBD2. Per germline, CDR1 MNHEY and CDR2 SMNVEV (reference sequence). J gave up 9 bases and V 6 bases, and 15 bases lay outside the gene matches. This CDR3 comprises 16 residues. Written as DNA, the CDR3 is TGTGCCAGCAGCCGAAAGACTAGCGGGTCCGGGGTCACGCAGTATTTT. Encoded protein: CASSRKTSGSGVTQYF.

The chain couples TRBV24-1 to TRBJ2-5; 8 bases line up with TRBD1. With V trimmed by 9 bases and J by 11 bases, 16 bases remained unmatched. CDR1 is KGHDR, CDR2 SFDVKD, per germline. This CDR3 comprises 14 residues. CDR3: CATGRDRNYNEQYF. As DNA, the CDR3 is TGTGCCACCGGAAGGGACAGGAATTACAATGAGCAGTACTTC.

J is TRBJ2-2 and V is TRBV18; 8 bases are shared with TRBD1. With V trimmed by 3 bases and J by 1 base, 7 bases remained unmatched. The CDR3 has 17 amino acids. Per germline, CDR1 KGHSH and CDR2 LQKENI. The CDR3: CASSPYSGTGNTGELFF. The CDR3 nucleotides are TGTGCCAGCTCACCTTACTCCGGGACAGGGAACACCGGGGAGCTGTTTTTT.

A word on this clonotype: This may arise from a read error, as a much more abundant clone is one base away. The chain employs TRBV28 and TRBJ2-7, with TRBD1 matching over 10 bases. Germline V gene sequence: CDR1 MDHEN, CDR2 SYDVKM. The CDR3 is made up of 19 amino acids. Trimming cost V 3 bases and J 4 bases; bases outside gene matches: 18. The CDR3 spells CASSFLGTGASLTGYEQYF. CDR3 in DNA: TGTGCCAGCAGTTTCTTGGGGACAGGGGCCTCCCTCACTGGTTACGAGCAGTACTTC. Together with reference TRBV28 and TRBJ2-7, the CDR3 gives the full variable domain: DVKVTQSSRYLVKRTGEKVFLECVQDMDHENMFWYRQDPGLGLRLIYFSYDVKMKEKGDIPEGYSVSREKKERFSLILESASTNQTSMYLCASSFLGTGASLTGYEQYFGPGTRLTVT.

In this sample, this clonotype turned up a few times. The V gene is TRBV29-1, the J gene TRBJ1-1, with D unclear. V was pared by 4 bases and J by 5 bases, with 20 bases between. The CDR3 has 15 residues. Germline V CDR1 and CDR2: SQVTM, ANQGSEA. This chain's CDR3 is CSVGGRMGIQTEAFF. CDR3 sequence (DNA): TGCAGCGTTGGCGGACGAATGGGTATTCAAACTGAAGCTTTCTTT.

This clonotype was observed at least ten times. Compared with germline, one end of the junction differs, possibly owing to a read error. The chain has TRBV7-2 and TRBJ2-7; D gene uncertain. The CDR3 loop spans 12 amino acids. Germline V gene sequence: CDR1 SGHTA, CDR2 FQGNSA. The DNA of the CDR3 is TGCGCCAGCAGCTCATACAGCTACGAGCAGTACTTC. Amino acid sequence: CASSSYSYEQYF.

The chain employs TRBV6-5 and TRBJ2-3; D possibly corresponds to TRBD1 (5 bases). V was shortened by 7 bases and J by 3 bases, with 14 bases between the two germline ends. Germline loops: CDR1 MNHEY, CDR2 SVGAGI. The length of the CDR3 is 14 residues. CDR3 in DNA: TGTGCCAGCAAGTGGGGCAGCCTAACAGATACGCAGTATTTT. This encodes CASKWGSLTDTQYF.